The entry that follows covers one T cell receptor (beta chain) sequence. Its antigen is as yet unknown. Each sample's TCRB immunosequencing used five hundred nanograms of biopsy DNA. Sequenced by immunoSEQ multiplex PCR; TCRdb stores in-frame clones only, minus some. Here the sample spans roughly 5,200 clones, roughly 76% being singletons. This record comes from a study of T cell repertoires in ileal Crohn's disease. Notes on the study in general: Endoscopic recurrence occurred in every patient whose clonality exceeded 26.8%.

V gave up 4 bases and J gave up 2 bases; unmatched junction bases: 8. Looked up from germline, CDR1 is SGDLS and CDR2 is YYNGEE. The CDR3 is made up of 16 amino acids. The sequence came from an adult with Crohn's disease. The genes are TRBV9 and TRBJ2-3; 9 nucleotides match TRBD1. The sequencing sample was made of ileal tissue. This CDR3 reads CASSFTGTGFTDTQYF. Written as DNA, the CDR3 is TGTGCCAGCAGCTTCACCGGGACAGGGTTCACAGATACGCAGTATTTT. Supplemented by reference TRBV9 and TRBJ2-3, the full variable domain reads DSGVTQTPKHLITATGQRVTLRCSPRSGDLSVYWYQQSLDQGLQFLIQYYNGEERAKGNILERFSAQQFPDLHSELNLSSLELGDSALYFCASSFTGTGFTDTQYFGPGTRLTVL.